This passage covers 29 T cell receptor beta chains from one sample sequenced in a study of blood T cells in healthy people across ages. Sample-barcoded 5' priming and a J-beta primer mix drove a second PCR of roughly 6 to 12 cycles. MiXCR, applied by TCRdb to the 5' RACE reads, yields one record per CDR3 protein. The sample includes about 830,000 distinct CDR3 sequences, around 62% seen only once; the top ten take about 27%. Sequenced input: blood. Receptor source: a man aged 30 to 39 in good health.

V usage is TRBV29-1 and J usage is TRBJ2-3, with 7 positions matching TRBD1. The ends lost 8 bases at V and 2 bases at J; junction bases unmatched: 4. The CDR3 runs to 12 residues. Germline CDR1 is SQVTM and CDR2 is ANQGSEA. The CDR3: CSTGQTTDTQYF. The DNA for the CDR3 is TGCAGCACGGGACAGACCACAGATACGCAGTATTTT.

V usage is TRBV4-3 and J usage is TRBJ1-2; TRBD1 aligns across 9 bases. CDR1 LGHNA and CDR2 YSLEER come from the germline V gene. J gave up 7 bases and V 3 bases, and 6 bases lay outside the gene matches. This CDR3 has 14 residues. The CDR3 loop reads CASSHNRGRGGYTF. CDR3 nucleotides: TGCGCCAGCAGCCACAACAGGGGGCGCGGTGGCTACACCTTC.

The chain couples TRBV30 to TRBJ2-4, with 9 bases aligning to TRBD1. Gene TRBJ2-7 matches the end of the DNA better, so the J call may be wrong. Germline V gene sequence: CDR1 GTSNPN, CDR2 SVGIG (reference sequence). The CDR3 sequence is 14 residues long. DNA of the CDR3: TGTGCCTGGAGTGCGGGGACAGGGACCTACGAGCAGTACTTC. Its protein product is CAWSAGTGTYEQYF.

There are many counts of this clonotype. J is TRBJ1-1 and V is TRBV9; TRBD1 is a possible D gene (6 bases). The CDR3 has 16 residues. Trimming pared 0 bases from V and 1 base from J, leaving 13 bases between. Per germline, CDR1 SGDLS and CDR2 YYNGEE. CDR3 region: CASSVATAGENTEAFF. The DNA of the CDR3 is TGTGCCAGCAGCGTAGCTACTGCAGGGGAGAACACTGAAGCTTTCTTT.

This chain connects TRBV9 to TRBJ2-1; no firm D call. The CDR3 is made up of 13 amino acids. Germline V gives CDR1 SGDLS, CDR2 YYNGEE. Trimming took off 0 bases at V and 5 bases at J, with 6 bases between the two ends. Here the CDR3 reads CASSVGSDNEQFF. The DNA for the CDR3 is TGTGCCAGCAGCGTAGGGTCAGACAATGAGCAGTTCTTC.

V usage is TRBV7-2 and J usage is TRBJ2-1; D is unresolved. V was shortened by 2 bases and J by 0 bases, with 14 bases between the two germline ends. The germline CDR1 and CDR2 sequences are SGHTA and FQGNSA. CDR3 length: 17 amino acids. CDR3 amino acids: CASSLFRAEYSYNEQFF. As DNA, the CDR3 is TGTGCCAGCAGCTTATTTCGTGCGGAGTACTCCTACAATGAGCAGTTCTTC.

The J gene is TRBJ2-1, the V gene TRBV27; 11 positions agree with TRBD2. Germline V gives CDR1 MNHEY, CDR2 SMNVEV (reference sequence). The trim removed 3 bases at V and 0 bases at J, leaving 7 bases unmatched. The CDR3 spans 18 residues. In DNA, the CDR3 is TGTGCCAGCAGTTTCGGGCTAGCGGGGGGCCGCTCCTACAATGAGCAGTTCTTC. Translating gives CASSFGLAGGRSYNEQFF.

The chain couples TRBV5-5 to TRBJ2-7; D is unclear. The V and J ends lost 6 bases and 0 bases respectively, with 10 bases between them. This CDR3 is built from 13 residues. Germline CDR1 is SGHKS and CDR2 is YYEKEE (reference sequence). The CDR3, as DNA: TGTGCCAGCACCCTGATCGGCTCCTACGAGCAGTACTTC. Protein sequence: CASTLIGSYEQYF. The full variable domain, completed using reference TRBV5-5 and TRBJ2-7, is DAGVTQSPTHLIKTRGQQVTLRCSPISGHKSVSWYQQVLGQGPQFIFQYYEKEERGRGNFPDRFSARQFPNYSSELNVNALLLGDSALYLCASTLIGSYEQYFGPGTRLTVT.

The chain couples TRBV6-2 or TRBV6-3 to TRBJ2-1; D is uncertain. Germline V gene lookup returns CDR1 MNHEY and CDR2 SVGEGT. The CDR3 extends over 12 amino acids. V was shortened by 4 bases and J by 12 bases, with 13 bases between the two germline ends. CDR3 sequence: CASSSWGMWQFF. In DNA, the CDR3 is TGTGCCAGCAGTTCGTGGGGAATGTGGCAGTTCTTC.

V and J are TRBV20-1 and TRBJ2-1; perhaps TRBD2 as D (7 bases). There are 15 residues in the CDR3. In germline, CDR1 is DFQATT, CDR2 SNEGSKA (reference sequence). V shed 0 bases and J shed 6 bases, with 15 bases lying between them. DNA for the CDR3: TGCAGTGCTAGAGATCTTCGGGGGGCGGTCAATGAGCAGTTCTTC. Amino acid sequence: CSARDLRGAVNEQFF.

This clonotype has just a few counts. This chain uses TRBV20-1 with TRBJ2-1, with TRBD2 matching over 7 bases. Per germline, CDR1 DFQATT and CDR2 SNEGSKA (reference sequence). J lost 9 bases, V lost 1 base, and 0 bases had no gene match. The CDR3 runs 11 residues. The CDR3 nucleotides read TGCAGTGCTAGAGCTAGCGGTGAGCAGTTCTTC. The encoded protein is CSARASGEQFF.

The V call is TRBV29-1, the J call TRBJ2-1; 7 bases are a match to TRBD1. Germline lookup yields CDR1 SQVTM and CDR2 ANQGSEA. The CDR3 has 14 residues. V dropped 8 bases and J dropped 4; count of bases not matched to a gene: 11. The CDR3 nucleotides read TGCAGCACACAACCGGGACAGCCATACAATGAGCAGTTCTTC. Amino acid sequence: CSTQPGQPYNEQFF.

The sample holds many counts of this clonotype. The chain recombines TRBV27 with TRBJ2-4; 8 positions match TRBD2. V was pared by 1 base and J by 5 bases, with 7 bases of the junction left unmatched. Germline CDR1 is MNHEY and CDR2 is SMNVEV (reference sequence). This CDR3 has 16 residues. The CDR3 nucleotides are TGTGCCAGCAGTTTATTCGGGGGGGGCCGACAAAACATTCAGTACTTC. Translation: CASSLFGGGRQNIQYF.

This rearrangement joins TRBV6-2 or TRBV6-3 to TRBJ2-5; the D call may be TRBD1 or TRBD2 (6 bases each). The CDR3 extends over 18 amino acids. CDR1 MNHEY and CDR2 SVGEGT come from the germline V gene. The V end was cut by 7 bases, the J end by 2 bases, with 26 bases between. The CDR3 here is CASMEGVYPMGYQETQYF. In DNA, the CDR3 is TGTGCCAGCATGGAGGGGGTCTACCCGATGGGATATCAAGAGACCCAGTACTTC.

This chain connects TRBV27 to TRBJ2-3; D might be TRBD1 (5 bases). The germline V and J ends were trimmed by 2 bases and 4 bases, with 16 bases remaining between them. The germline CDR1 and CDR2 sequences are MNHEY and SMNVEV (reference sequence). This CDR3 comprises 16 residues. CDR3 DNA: TGTGCCAGCAGTTTACTGGGCAGGGAAAAAGCAGATACGCAGTATTTT. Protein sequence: CASSLLGREKADTQYF.

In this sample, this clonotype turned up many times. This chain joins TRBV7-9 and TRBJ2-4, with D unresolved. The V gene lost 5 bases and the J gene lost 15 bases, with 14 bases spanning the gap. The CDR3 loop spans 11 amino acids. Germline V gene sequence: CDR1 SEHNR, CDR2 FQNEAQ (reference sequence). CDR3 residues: CASSPPPILYF. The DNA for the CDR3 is TGTGCCAGCAGCCCACCCCCCATACTGTACTTC.

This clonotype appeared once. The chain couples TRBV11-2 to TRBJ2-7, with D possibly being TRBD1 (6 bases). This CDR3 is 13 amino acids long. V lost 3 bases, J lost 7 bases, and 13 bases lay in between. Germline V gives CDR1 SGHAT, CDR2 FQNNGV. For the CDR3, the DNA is TGTGCCAGCAGCTTCCACAGGGAAAGGGAGCAGTACTTC. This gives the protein CASSFHREREQYF.

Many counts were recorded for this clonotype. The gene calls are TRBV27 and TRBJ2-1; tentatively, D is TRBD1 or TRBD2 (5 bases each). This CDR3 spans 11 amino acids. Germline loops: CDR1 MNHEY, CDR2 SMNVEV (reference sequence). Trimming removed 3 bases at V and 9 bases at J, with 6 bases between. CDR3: CASSFGGEQFF. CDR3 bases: TGTGCCAGCAGTTTTGGGGGTGAGCAGTTCTTC.

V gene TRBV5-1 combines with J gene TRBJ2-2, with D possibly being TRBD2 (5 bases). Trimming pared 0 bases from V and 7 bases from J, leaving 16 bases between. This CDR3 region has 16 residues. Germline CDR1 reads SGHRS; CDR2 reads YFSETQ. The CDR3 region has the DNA TGCGCCAGCAGCTTGGCCGGACTTCCCCCGGGCGGGGAGCTGTTTTTT. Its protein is CASSLAGLPPGGELFF.

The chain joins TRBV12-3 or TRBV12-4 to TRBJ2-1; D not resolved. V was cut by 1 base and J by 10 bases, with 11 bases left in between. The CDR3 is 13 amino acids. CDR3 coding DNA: TGTGCCAGCAGTTTAGGCTCTGGTTACGAGCAGTTCTTC. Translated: CASSLGSGYEQFF.

CDR3 nucleotide sequence: TGTGCCAGCAGGACAGACCCAACTAATGAAAAACTGTTTTTT. Translating gives CASRTDPTNEKLFF. The rearrangement uses TRBV6-1 and TRBJ1-4; D perhaps matches TRBD1 (5 bases). Trimming took 6 bases from V and 0 from J, leaving 8 bases between them. CDR1 is MNHNS, CDR2 SASEGT, per germline. The CDR3 is 14 amino acids.

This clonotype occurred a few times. As DNA, the CDR3 is TGTGCCAGCAGCTTCGACAGGGTTTACGAGCAGTACTTC. Translated: CASSFDRVYEQYF. The chain joins TRBV7-9 to TRBJ2-7; TRBD1 matches 7 bases. The J segment lost 4 bases and the V segment lost 3 bases, leaving 3 bases of the junction unmatched. There are 13 residues in the CDR3. Per germline, CDR1 SEHNR and CDR2 FQNEAQ (reference sequence).

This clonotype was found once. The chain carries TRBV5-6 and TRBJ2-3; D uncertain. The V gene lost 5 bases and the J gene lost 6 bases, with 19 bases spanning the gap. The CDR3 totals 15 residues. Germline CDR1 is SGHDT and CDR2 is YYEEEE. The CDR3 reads CASSQPPNGADTQYF. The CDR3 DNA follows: TGTGCCAGCAGTCAACCCCCCAACGGAGCGGATACGCAGTATTTT. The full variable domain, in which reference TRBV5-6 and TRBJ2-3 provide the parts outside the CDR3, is DAGVTQSPTHLIKTRGQQVTLRCSPKSGHDTVSWYQQALGQGPQFIFQYYEEEERQRGNFPDRFSGHQFPNYSSELNVNALLLGDSALYLCASSQPPNGADTQYFGPGTRLTVL.

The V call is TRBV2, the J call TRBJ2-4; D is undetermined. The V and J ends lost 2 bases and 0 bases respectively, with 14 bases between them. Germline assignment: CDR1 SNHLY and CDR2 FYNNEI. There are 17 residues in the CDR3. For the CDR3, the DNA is TGTGCCAGCAGTGAAACCCTCTCTTCTTTAGCCAAAAACATTCAGTACTTC. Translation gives CASSETLSSLAKNIQYF.

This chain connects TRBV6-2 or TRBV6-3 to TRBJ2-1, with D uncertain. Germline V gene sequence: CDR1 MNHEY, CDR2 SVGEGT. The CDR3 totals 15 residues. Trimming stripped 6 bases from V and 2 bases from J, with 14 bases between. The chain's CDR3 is CASSLTSLAYNEQFF. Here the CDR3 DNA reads TGTGCCAGCAGCCTTACCTCTTTAGCCTACAATGAGCAGTTCTTC.

CDR3 sequence reads: CSVTRSEWIQGVADTQYF. The CDR3 coding sequence is TGCAGCGTCACCCGTTCTGAATGGATACAGGGGGTAGCAGATACGCAGTATTTT. V gene TRBV29-1 combines with J gene TRBJ2-3; 8 bases agree with TRBD1. V lost 6 bases and J lost 4; bases outside the gene matches: 21. Germline V lookup: CDR1 SQVTM, CDR2 ANQGSEA. The CDR3 is 18 residues long.

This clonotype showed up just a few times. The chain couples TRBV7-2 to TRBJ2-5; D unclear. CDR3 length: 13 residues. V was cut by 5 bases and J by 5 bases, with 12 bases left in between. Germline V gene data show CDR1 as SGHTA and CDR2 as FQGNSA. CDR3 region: CASSHPIGETQYF. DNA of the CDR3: TGTGCCAGCAGCCATCCCATAGGGGAGACCCAGTACTTC.

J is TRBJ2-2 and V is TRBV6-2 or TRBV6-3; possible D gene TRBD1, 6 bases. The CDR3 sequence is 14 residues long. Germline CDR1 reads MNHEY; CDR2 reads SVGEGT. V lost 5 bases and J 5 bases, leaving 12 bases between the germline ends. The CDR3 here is CASSATRGTGELFF. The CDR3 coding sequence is TGTGCCAGCAGTGCAACAAGGGGGACCGGGGAGCTGTTTTTT.

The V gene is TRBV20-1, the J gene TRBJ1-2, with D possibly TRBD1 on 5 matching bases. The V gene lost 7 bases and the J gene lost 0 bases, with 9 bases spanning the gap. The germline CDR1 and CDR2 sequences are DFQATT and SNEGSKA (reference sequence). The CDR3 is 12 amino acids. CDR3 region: CSVTGPNYGYTF. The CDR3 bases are TGCAGTGTTACAGGTCCTAACTATGGCTACACCTTC.